What follows are 12 T cell receptor beta chains derived from one specimen sequenced in a study of memory CD4+ T cells and cytomegalovirus serostatus. The sort gate was single viable CD3+CD4+CD8-CD45RO+ cells for memory CD4+ T cells. Generated by immunoSEQ multiplex PCR, the TCRdb table keeps only in-frame clones and is missing some. The sample has around 25,000 clones; roughly 76% are singletons. The sample comprised memory CD4+ T cells from blood. These receptor sequences come from an adult in good health and CMV-seronegative.

The gene calls are TRBV19 and TRBJ2-2, with TRBD2 matching over 8 bases. Looked up from germline, CDR1 is LNHDA and CDR2 is SQIVND (reference sequence). This CDR3 is built from 17 residues. Unmatched junction bases numbered 10, after V lost 3 bases and J lost 4 bases. The CDR3 sequence is CASSIVGVAGSTGELFF. DNA for the CDR3: TGTGCCAGTAGTATCGTTGGTGTAGCGGGATCCACCGGGGAGCTGTTTTTT.

This rearrangement joins TRBV4-1 to TRBJ1-1, with D possibly being TRBD1 (5 bases). The V gene's germline CDR1 is MGHRA and CDR2 YSYEKL. Trimming cost V 1 base and J 4 bases, with 13 bases left between them. CDR3 size: 15 residues. The CDR3 loop reads CASSQAGSGATEAFF. Written as DNA, the CDR3 is TGCGCCAGCAGCCAAGCCGGGTCTGGGGCCACTGAAGCTTTCTTT.

This clone appeared a single time. J is TRBJ1-1 and V is TRBV29-1; D uncertain. Germline assignment: CDR1 SQVTM and CDR2 ANQGSEA. Between the trimmed V and J ends, which lost 7 bases and 7 bases, there was a span of 10 bases. The CDR3 length is 10 residues. The CDR3 reads CSGSDGEAFF. The CDR3 nucleotides are TGCAGCGGATCAGACGGTGAAGCTTTCTTT. Based on the CDR3 plus reference TRBV29-1 and TRBJ1-1, the full variable domain is SAVISQKPSRDICQRGTSLTIQCQVDSQVTMMFWYRQQPGQSLTLIATANQGSEATYESGFVIDKFPISRPNLTFSTLTVSNMSPEDSSIYLCSGSDGEAFFGQGTRLTVV.

This clone was seen a handful of times. The rearrangement links TRBV7-9 to TRBJ2-3, with 11 positions matching TRBD2. This CDR3 has 16 residues. J lost 5 bases, V lost 3 bases, and 7 bases had no gene match. Germline V CDR1 and CDR2: SEHNR, FQNEAQ (reference sequence). The CDR3 region has the DNA TGTGCCAGCAGCTTGGACCTTAGCGGGAGGGAAGATACGCAGTATTTT. This gives the protein CASSLDLSGREDTQYF.

CDR3: CASSPHRGGGNQPQHF. The DNA for the CDR3 is TGTGCCAGCAGTCCGCACAGGGGAGGGGGCAATCAGCCCCAGCATTTT. V gene TRBV6-4 combines with J gene TRBJ1-5; 7 nucleotides match TRBD1. The germline V gene encodes CDR1 MRHNA and CDR2 SNTAGT. J lost 2 bases, V lost 5 bases, and 9 bases had no gene match. The CDR3 spans 16 residues.

In its sample, this clone was seen a few times. The chain combines TRBV7-2 with TRBJ2-7, with D tentatively TRBD2 (6 bases). V was pared by 5 bases and J by 0 bases, with 17 bases between. Per germline, CDR1 SGHTA and CDR2 FQGNSA. This CDR3 contains 16 residues. CDR3 sequence: CASSPGGSGSSYEQYF. DNA of the CDR3: TGTGCCAGCAGCCCCGGAGGGAGCGGTAGCTCCTACGAGCAGTACTTC.

V usage is TRBV28 and J usage is TRBJ2-7; 8 positions match TRBD1. Germline CDR1 is MDHEN and CDR2 is SYDVKM. The ends lost 3 bases at V and 6 bases at J; junction bases unmatched: 7. The length of the CDR3 is 14 residues. In DNA form, the CDR3 reads TGTGCCAGCAGTTTTCCCCAGGGGGCGACCGAGCAGTACTTC. Translation: CASSFPQGATEQYF.

The chain links TRBV28 to TRBJ1-3; D remains ambiguous. Trimming stripped 3 bases from V and 6 bases from J, with 12 bases between. The CDR3 is 14 residues long. The germline V gene encodes CDR1 MDHEN and CDR2 SYDVKM. CDR3 bases: TGTGCCAGCAGTTTTCCGGAGATAGAAAACACCATATATTTT. Amino acids: CASSFPEIENTIYF.

This chain connects TRBV7-9 to TRBJ2-1, with a weak D call TRBD2 (6 bases). The CDR3 has 16 residues. Germline V gene sequence: CDR1 SEHNR, CDR2 FQNEAQ (reference sequence). Trimming removed 2 bases at V and 8 bases at J, with 19 bases between. Here the CDR3 reads CASSLNPVREVHEQFF. In DNA, the CDR3 is TGTGCCAGCAGCTTAAACCCGGTCAGGGAGGTACATGAGCAGTTCTTC.

This clone was counted a single time. The chain employs TRBV27 and TRBJ1-1; D is uncertain. This CDR3 contains 13 residues. Germline CDR1 is MNHEY and CDR2 is SMNVEV (reference sequence). Trimming took off 3 bases at V and 6 bases at J, with 11 bases between the two ends. Written as DNA, the CDR3 is TGTGCCAGCAGTTTCGGGGTCGGCGCTGAAGCTTTCTTT. Translated: CASSFGVGAEAFF.

The rearrangement uses TRBV29-1 and TRBJ1-2, with D hard to call. Deletions cut 4 bases from V and 7 bases from J, with 4 bases between. This CDR3 is 9 amino acids long. Germline V gives CDR1 SQVTM, CDR2 ANQGSEA. The CDR3 DNA reads as TGCAGCGTTGCTGGTGGCTACACCTTC. Translating it yields CSVAGGYTF. Complete variable domain (other parts from reference TRBV29-1 and TRBJ1-2): SAVISQKPSRDICQRGTSLTIQCQVDSQVTMMFWYRQQPGQSLTLIATANQGSEATYESGFVIDKFPISRPNLTFSTLTVSNMSPEDSSIYLCSVAGGYTFGSGTRLTVV.

The rearrangement joins TRBV4-3 to TRBJ1-1, with D unclear. V was trimmed by 0 bases and J by 0 bases, leaving 8 bases between them. Germline CDR1 is LGHNA and CDR2 is YSLEER. The length of the CDR3 is 15 residues. The CDR3 sequence: CASSQDGRVNTEAFF. CDR3 bases: TGCGCCAGCAGCCAAGATGGGAGGGTGAACACTGAAGCTTTCTTT.